A single sample gave rise to the 7 T cell receptor beta chains below, sequenced in a study of blood T cell repertoires in COVID-19. Measured with immunoSEQ multiplex PCR; TCRdb has only the in-frame clones, and not every one. Of fewer than 350,000 clones listed, roughly 89% are singletons. What was sequenced was PBMCs or T cells enriched from blood (not recorded which). The source is a woman aged 40 to 50 who had recovered from COVID-19.

The chain has TRBV7-3 and TRBJ2-1; TRBD1 is a possible D gene (5 bases). The V and J ends lost 5 bases and 8 bases respectively, with 22 bases between them. Per germline, CDR1 SGHTA and CDR2 FQGTGA. This CDR3 is 16 amino acids long. The CDR3 here is CASSPNPRVLRDEQFF. The CDR3 DNA reads as TGTGCCAGCAGCCCAAACCCTAGGGTCCTCAGGGATGAGCAGTTCTTC.

The chain is built from TRBV7-2 and TRBJ2-5, with D possibly being TRBD1 (6 bases). The V gene's germline CDR1 is SGHTA and CDR2 FQGNSA. Trimming shortened V by 2 bases and J by 4 bases, and 11 bases separated the two germline ends. The CDR3 contains 14 residues. CDR3 DNA: TGTGCCAGCAGCTTACAGGGGCCCCCAGAGACCCAGTACTTC. Its protein is CASSLQGPPETQYF.

J is TRBJ2-4 and V is TRBV19; 12 bases fit TRBD1. Germline values: CDR1 LNHDA, CDR2 SQIVND (reference sequence). This CDR3 region has 16 residues. With 7 bases clipped from V and 7 bases from J, the junction kept 11 bases outside the gene matches. The chain's CDR3 is CASTPPGTGGRNIQYF. CDR3 nucleotide sequence: TGTGCCAGTACCCCCCCCGGGACAGGGGGCCGGAACATTCAGTACTTC.

Here the CDR3 DNA reads TGCGCCAGCAGCTTGAACCCTAGAATCGAGCAGTACTTC. Protein sequence: CASSLNPRIEQYF. This sequence joins TRBV5-1 and TRBJ2-7; D is ambiguous. Germline CDR1 is SGHRS and CDR2 is YFSETQ. V gave up 1 base and J gave up 6 bases, with 11 bases separating them. This CDR3 contains 13 residues.

This chain connects TRBV15 to TRBJ2-1; 7 nucleotides line up with TRBD1. Unmatched junction bases numbered 5, after V lost 3 bases and J lost 6 bases. The CDR3 spans 14 residues. CDR1 LNHNV and CDR2 YYDKDF come from the germline V gene (reference sequence). The DNA for the CDR3 is TGTGCCACCAGCAGGAGGGACAGAACCAATGAGCAGTTCTTC. Translation: CATSRRDRTNEQFF.

Only a few counts were recorded for this clone. The chain links TRBV3-1 (or the pseudogene TRBV3-2) to TRBJ2-7; TRBD2 matches at 8 bases. The CDR3 sequence is 14 residues long. The V gene's germline CDR1 is LGHDT and CDR2 YNNKEL (reference sequence). J gave up 1 base and V 5 bases, and 4 bases lay outside the gene matches. The CDR3 DNA follows: TGTGCCAGCAGCTTGGGACTAGATTCCTACGAGCAGTACTTC. Residues: CASSLGLDSYEQYF.

The genes are TRBV18 and TRBJ2-7; D unclear. CDR1 and CDR2 (germline): KGHSH, LQKENI. This CDR3 spans 15 amino acids. Trimming left V 0 bases short and J 5 bases short, with 14 bases between. The CDR3 region has the DNA TGTGCCAGCTCACCACCGGCTGCACAGTTCGACGAGCAGTACTTC. It encodes CASSPPAAQFDEQYF.